This entry lists 15 T cell receptor beta chains sequenced from one sample in a study of blood T cell repertoires in COVID-19 (dated by TCRdb to 2018 to 2020). Libraries came from the immunoSEQ multiplex PCR assay. Sourced from immuneACCESS, this table was stored by TCRdb with only in-frame sequences that have V and J called. A share of the clones is absent; for the studies checked, an unresolved V gene accounts for under half, and the remainder has no known explanation. The sample table holds over 400,000 clones, of which about 88% were seen once. Of the sample, 6.5% to 8.5% is held by the ten largest clones. Sequencing input: PBMCs or T cells enriched from blood (not recorded which). Receptors originate from a woman aged 55-70 years who had recovered from COVID-19.

This clone turned up a few times. The chain recombines TRBV7-9 with TRBJ2-1; D not resolved. The V and J ends lost 2 bases and 7 bases respectively, with 6 bases between them. The CDR3 runs 12 residues. Germline V CDR1 and CDR2: SEHNR, FQNEAQ (reference sequence). CDR3 amino acids: CASSLFENEQFF. In nucleotides, the CDR3 is TGTGCCAGCAGCTTATTCGAGAATGAGCAGTTCTTC.

The chain joins TRBV3-1 (or the pseudogene TRBV3-2) to TRBJ1-2; no reliable D call. The CDR3 runs 13 residues. From germline, CDR1 is LGHDT and CDR2 YNNKEL (reference sequence). Trimming stripped 0 bases from V and 5 bases from J, with 7 bases between. As DNA, the CDR3 is TGTGCCAGCAGCCAAGACGGTTTATATGGCTACACCTTC. Protein product: CASSQDGLYGYTF.

The DNA of the CDR3 is TGTGCCAGCAGCCCGGGACTAACCAGCTCCTACGAGCAGTACTTC. Amino acids: CASSPGLTSSYEQYF. V and J are TRBV4-2 and TRBJ2-7; TRBD2 matches 7 bases. The J segment lost 0 bases and the V segment lost 4 bases, leaving 6 bases of the junction unmatched. CDR1 is LGHNA and CDR2 is YNFKEQ in the germline V gene. This CDR3 is 15 amino acids long.

This rearrangement joins TRBV5-1 to TRBJ1-1; 9 bases map to TRBD1. The CDR3 is made up of 16 amino acids. After removal of 4 bases from V and 1 base from J, the junction contained 8 bases not matched to a gene. Germline CDR1 is SGHRS and CDR2 is YFSETQ. The CDR3 loop reads CASSPGQGRENTEAFF. CDR3 coding DNA: TGCGCCAGCAGCCCCGGACAGGGGCGGGAGAACACTGAAGCTTTCTTT.

The V and J genes are TRBV12-5 and TRBJ1-2; possible D gene TRBD1, 5 bases. V dropped 4 bases and J dropped 8 bases, with 20 bases sitting between them. Germline V gene sequence: CDR1 LGHNT, CDR2 FRNRAP. CDR3 length: 15 residues. The CDR3 sequence is CASGWGDRSPMGYTF. The CDR3 DNA follows: TGTGCTAGTGGTTGGGGGGACCGCTCGCCTATGGGCTACACCTTC.

This clone was seen once. The chain couples TRBV2 to TRBJ1-2, with 10 bases lining up with TRBD1. CDR1 is SNHLY and CDR2 is FYNNEI in the germline V gene. The length of the CDR3 is 13 residues. Unmatched junction bases numbered 8, after V lost 9 bases and J lost 7 bases. The CDR3 DNA follows: TGTGCCAGTATCGACAGGGGGCGCGGTGGCTACACCTTC. It encodes CASIDRGRGGYTF.

V gene TRBV19 combines with J gene TRBJ1-6; 7 bases align to TRBD1. The J segment lost 10 bases and the V segment lost 10 bases, leaving 10 bases of the junction unmatched. The CDR3 is 13 amino acids. Germline CDR1 reads LNHDA; CDR2 reads SQIVND (reference sequence). The CDR3 sequence is CATSTGLGSPLHF. CDR3 nucleotide sequence: TGTGCCACTTCGACAGGGTTGGGCTCACCCCTCCACTTT.

V gene TRBV11-3 combines with J gene TRBJ1-1; 7 bases align to TRBD1. This CDR3 has 15 residues. Per the germline V gene, CDR1 is SGHNT and CDR2 is YENEEA. V trimming: 4 bases; J trimming: 0 bases; junction bases outside the gene matches: 5. The CDR3 spells CASSSSGGMNTEAFF. In nucleotides, the CDR3 is TGTGCCAGCAGCTCCTCAGGGGGAATGAACACTGAAGCTTTCTTT.

This clone was found once. The rearrangement links TRBV3-1 (or the pseudogene TRBV3-2) to TRBJ1-1; weak D call: TRBD1 (5 bases). Germline CDR1 LGHDT, CDR2 YNNKEL (reference sequence). The CDR3 totals 15 residues. V gave up 4 bases and J gave up 0 bases, with 12 bases separating them. The CDR3, as DNA: TGTGCCAGCAGCCGTACGGGACTTATGAACACTGAAGCTTTCTTT. It codes for CASSRTGLMNTEAFF.

The sample holds a few counts of this clone. CDR3 sequence: CATSDFPSTGELFF. The CDR3 bases are TGTGCCACCAGTGATTTCCCGAGCACCGGGGAGCTGTTTTTT. The chain uses TRBV24-1 and TRBJ2-2, with D uncertain. Germline V lookup: CDR1 KGHDR, CDR2 SFDVKD. The CDR3 has 14 amino acids. V lost 1 base to trimming and J lost 4 bases, with 6 bases between them.

This chain joins TRBV10-3 and TRBJ2-3; perhaps TRBD2 as D (6 bases). The length of the CDR3 is 14 residues. Germline V gene sequence: CDR1 ENHRY, CDR2 SYGVKD. V lost 1 base to trimming and J lost 6 bases, with 11 bases between them. CDR3 DNA sequence: TGTGCCATCAGTGAGTGGGGAGGCGAGGATACGCAGTATTTT. Amino acids: CAISEWGGEDTQYF.

The J gene is TRBJ2-1, the V gene TRBV24-1, with 9 bases matching TRBD2. This CDR3 comprises 15 residues. With V trimmed by 4 bases and J by 6 bases, 6 bases remained unmatched. In germline, CDR1 is KGHDR, CDR2 SFDVKD. CDR3 in amino acids: CATSDPRTSVNEQFF. Written as DNA, the CDR3 is TGTGCCACCAGTGACCCGAGGACTAGCGTCAATGAGCAGTTCTTC.

CDR3 in DNA: TGTGCCAGCAGAGGCCAACAGGGCTGGGGTGGCTACACCTTC. This sequence encodes CASRGQQGWGGYTF. The chain has TRBV2 and TRBJ1-2; D is perhaps TRBD1 (6 bases). V was trimmed by 6 bases and J by 7 bases, leaving 18 bases between them. CDR1 and CDR2 (germline): SNHLY, FYNNEI. The CDR3 runs 14 residues.

The chain employs TRBV19 and TRBJ2-2, with 7 bases matching TRBD1. From germline, CDR1 is LNHDA and CDR2 SQIVND (reference sequence). V trimming: 6 bases; J trimming: 8 bases; junction bases outside the gene matches: 12. The length of the CDR3 is 15 residues. CDR3 protein: CASRVTGQRLGELFF. The DNA of the CDR3 is TGTGCCAGTAGAGTGACAGGGCAACGCCTAGGGGAGCTGTTTTTT.

This clone appeared a few times. The V and J genes are TRBV4-1 and TRBJ2-4; D is undetermined. V lost 2 bases and J 0 bases, leaving 8 bases between the germline ends. Germline loops: CDR1 MGHRA, CDR2 YSYEKL. CDR3 length: 15 residues. For the CDR3, the DNA is TGCGCCAGCAGCCAACCAGTCTTAGCCAAAAACATTCAGTACTTC. Translated, it gives CASSQPVLAKNIQYF.